One T cell receptor beta chain is described in this entry. This sample was taken from a study of blood T cell repertoires in COVID-19. The overall study: The analysed material was cDNA or gDNA that came from T cells, B-cell-depleted T cells, or PBMCs.

TCRdb keeps only in-frame clones here, not all; method: immunoSEQ multiplex PCR. Counted here are around 130,000 clones, about nine tenths occurring once; the ten biggest clones make up around 4.6%. Seattle participants joined during active infection and were tracked over time. This CDR3 spans 12 amino acids. V was clipped by 0 bases and J by 12 bases, with 9 bases between them. Germline-derived CDR1 and CDR2 are SGHTA and FQGNSA. Input material: peripheral blood. The rearrangement uses TRBV7-2 and TRBJ2-1; possibly TRBD2 for D (6 bases). The clonotype comes from a man aged 60 to 69 with COVID-19, enrolled during active disease. This chain's CDR3 is CASSLASGSQFF. As DNA, the CDR3 is TGTGCCAGCAGCTTAGCTAGCGGATCGCAGTTCTTC.